These 5 T cell receptor beta chains originate from one sample sequenced in a study of CXCR3-negative and CXCR3-positive naive CD8 T cells. Whole-study results and caveats: Compared with CXCR3-negative naive cells, CXCR3-positive naive cells showed more hydrophobic TRB CDR3s.

No antigen has been assigned to these receptors. TRB cDNA was prepared as libraries by UMI-labeled 5' RACE. TCRdb re-called the 5' RACE reads and gives one entry per CDR3 protein, without DNA. Its table lists some 140,000 distinct CDR3 sequences. Sequencing was carried out using naive CXCR3+ CD8+ T cells from blood. The subset: CD45RO-CCR7+CD27+CD95- naive CD8+ T cells expressing CXCR3 (TNR3+). Receptor source: a human donor in good health. Some clones in this sample may be carry-over from other donors' samples.

The V call is TRBV7-6, the J call TRBJ2-1; the D call of TRBD1 rests on TCRdb alone, since no DNA is present to check it. The CDR3 sequence is 13 residues long. From germline, CDR1 is SGHVS and CDR2 FNYEAQ. This chain's CDR3 is CASSRYTGDEQFF.

V usage is TRBV24-1 and J usage is TRBJ2-1; lacking DNA, the TRBD1 call made by TCRdb goes unchecked. This CDR3 is built from 14 residues. Germline V gives CDR1 KGHDR, CDR2 SFDVKD. The CDR3 spells CATSETGGGNEQFF.

The gene calls are TRBV27 and TRBJ2-7; TCRdb outputs TRBD1, but without DNA this stays unchecked. Germline assignment: CDR1 MNHEY and CDR2 SMNVEV (reference sequence). This CDR3 has 15 residues. The chain's CDR3 is CASSGTESGTYEQYF.

V gene TRBV6-2 or TRBV6-3 combines with J gene TRBJ2-7; TCRdb's D call, TRBD1, is unchecked because there is no DNA. Per germline, CDR1 MNHEY and CDR2 SVGEGT. The CDR3 loop spans 16 amino acids. CDR3 protein: CASSYDSFGTSHEQYF.

The chain couples TRBV7-9 to TRBJ2-5; TCRdb calls TRBD2, which cannot be checked without DNA. The CDR3 length is 16 residues. Germline V gene lookup returns CDR1 SEHNR and CDR2 FQNEAQ (reference sequence). The chain's CDR3 is CASSYGLAGFQETQYF.